The rows below give T cell receptor beta chains drawn from one sample of a study of shared clonotypes between healthy human individuals. The repertoire was sequenced with immunoSEQ multiplex PCR; TCRdb's copy has only in-frame clones and lacks some. The table shows about 450,000 clones, with 70% to 80% occurring only once. The sequenced material came from PBMCs. The receptor source for this set is a woman aged 40 to 50 in good health. Some clones in this sample may be carry-over from other donors' samples. Each CDR3 is given with its conserved first and last residue. The D gene is left open where the match is weak. Rows may omit the clone size; those that give it use once, few, many or a size class.

V gene,J gene,D gene,clone size,CDR3 DNA,CDR3 protein
TRBV25-1,TRBJ2-3,-,-,TGTGCCAGCAGTGAATCGTCGGGAGTGGCAGATACGCAGTATTTT,CASSESSGVADTQYF
TRBV5-1,TRBJ2-7,-,-,TGCGCCAGCAGCTTGTCCCCCCAAGAGAGAGGATACGAGCAGTACTTC,CASSLSPQERGYEQYF
TRBV4-1,TRBJ1-1,-,few,TGCGCCAGCAGCCTAGAAACCAGGAGGAACACTGAAGCTTTCTTT,CASSLETRRNTEAFF
TRBV7-2,TRBJ1-2,-,-,TGTGCCAGCAGCTTTCGGGACCTTAACTATGGCTACACCTTC,CASSFRDLNYGYTF
TRBV5-6,TRBJ2-1,TRBD2,-,TGTGCCAGCAGCAGGCGACTAGCGGGAGTCTACTACAATGAGCAGTTCTTC,CASSRRLAGVYYNEQFF
TRBV10-3,TRBJ1-2,-,few,TGTGCCATCAGTGAGTCACTCGCGGGCTATGGCTACACCTTC,CAISESLAGYGYTF
TRBV19,TRBJ1-5,-,-,TGTGCCAGTAGTATTGGACTGGGAGTTTGGCAGCCCCAGCATTTT,CASSIGLGVWQPQHF
TRBV11-1,TRBJ2-1,-,-,TGTGCCAGCATCCAAGGGGCGGTCACACCTTACAATGAGCAGTTCTTC,CASIQGAVTPYNEQFF
TRBV18,TRBJ1-1,-,-,TGTGCCAGCTCACCACGTCGGGGTGAAGCTTTCTTT,CASSPRRGEAFF
TRBV28,TRBJ2-1,-,-,TGTGCCAGCAGCCAGGGGCGGCACAATGAGCAGTTCTTC,CASSQGRHNEQFF
TRBV19,TRBJ1-1,-,-,TGTGCCAGTAGTATGGGAACAGGGAAACGGAACACTGAAGCTTTCTTT,CASSMGTGKRNTEAFF
TRBV28,TRBJ2-5,-,-,TGTGCCAGCAGCGTCTTTTCGGAAGAGACCCAGTACTTC,CASSVFSEETQYF
TRBV27,TRBJ2-3,-,-,TGTGCCAGCAGTTATACAGGGCCCACAGATACGCAGTATTTT,CASSYTGPTDTQYF
TRBV5-1,TRBJ1-1,-,many,TGCGCCAGCAGCTTGGAGACGAACACTGAAGCTTTCTTT,CASSLETNTEAFF
TRBV7-9,TRBJ2-5,TRBD1,-,TGTGCCAGCAGCTCAAACAGGGGGCAGGGAGAGACCCAGTACTTC,CASSSNRGQGETQYF
TRBV30,TRBJ1-2,-,-,TGTGCCTGGAGTCCCTTGGGCAGGAGTTATGGCTACACCTTC,CAWSPLGRSYGYTF